This T cell receptor (beta chain) was recorded in a study of blood T cell repertoires in COVID-19. Study context: Spain, Italy and the United States supplied samples that represented acute and convalescent COVID-19. Sources were T cells, B-cell-depleted T cells, or PBMCs; the material itself was cDNA or gDNA.

Study processing details: Reference gene primer amplification in the assay estimated nucleated cell counts. The protocol was immunoSEQ multiplex PCR, while the TCRdb copy is restricted to in-frame clones and leaves out a portion. V and J calls and clone size are as listed in that table; D and trimming were resolved from the DNA. Among 150,000 to 200,000 clones listed, about nine tenths were seen once. The CDR3 runs to 14 residues. Germline-derived CDR1 and CDR2 are MDHEN and SYDVKM. The J segment lost 13 bases and the V segment lost 2 bases, leaving 11 bases of the junction unmatched. The sequenced sample was peripheral blood. The clonotype originates from a woman aged 60-70 years who had recovered from COVID-19. V usage is TRBV28 and J usage is TRBJ1-2; TRBD1 matches at 9 bases. CDR3 in DNA: TGTGCCAGCAGTTTAAAGGGGACAGGGCTATTTTCCACCTTC. Its protein product is CASSLKGTGLFSTF.